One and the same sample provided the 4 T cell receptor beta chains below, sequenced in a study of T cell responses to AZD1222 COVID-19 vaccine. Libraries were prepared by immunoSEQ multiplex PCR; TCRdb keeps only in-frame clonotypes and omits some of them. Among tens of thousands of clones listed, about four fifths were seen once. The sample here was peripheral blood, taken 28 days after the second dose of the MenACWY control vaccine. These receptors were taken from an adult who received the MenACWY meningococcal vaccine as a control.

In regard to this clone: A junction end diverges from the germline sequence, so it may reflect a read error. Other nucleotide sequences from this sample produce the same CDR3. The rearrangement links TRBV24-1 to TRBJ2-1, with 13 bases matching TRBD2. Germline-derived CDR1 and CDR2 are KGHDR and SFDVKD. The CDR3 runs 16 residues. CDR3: CATSDRTSGSVNEQFF. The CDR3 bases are TGTGCTACCAGTGACCGGACTAGCGGGAGTGTCAATGAGCAGTTCTTC.

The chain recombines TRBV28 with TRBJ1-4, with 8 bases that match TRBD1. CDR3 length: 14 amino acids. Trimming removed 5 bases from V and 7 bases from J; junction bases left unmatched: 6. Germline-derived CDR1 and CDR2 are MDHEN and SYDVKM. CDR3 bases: TGTGCCAGCAGTCTCAGGGGGCTCGGTGAAAAACTGTTTTTT. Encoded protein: CASSLRGLGEKLFF.

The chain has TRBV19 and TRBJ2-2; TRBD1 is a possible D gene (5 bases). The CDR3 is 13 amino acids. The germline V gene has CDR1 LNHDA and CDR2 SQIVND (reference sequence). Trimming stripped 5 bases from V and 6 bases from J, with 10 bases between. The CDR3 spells CASSPQGAGELFF. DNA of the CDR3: TGTGCCAGTAGTCCCCAGGGCGCCGGGGAGCTGTTTTTT.

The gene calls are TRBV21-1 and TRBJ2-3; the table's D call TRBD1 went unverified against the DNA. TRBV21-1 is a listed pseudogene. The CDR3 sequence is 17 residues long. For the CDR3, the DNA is TGTGCCAGCAGCAAAGAGGGGGTCGACGGTGGCACAGATACGCAGTATTTT. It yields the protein CASSKEGVDGGTDTQYF.